This is a list of T cell receptor beta chains from one sample in a study of technical replicates of blood from a few donors. Some clones are missing from TCRdb's copy, which holds only in-frame ones; the method was immunoSEQ multiplex PCR. The data show roughly 52,000 clones, 90% to 95% seen once. The sequenced sample consisted of PBMCs. The source of these receptors is a human donor in good health. Some clones in this sample may be carry-over from other donors' samples. Each CDR3 is given with its conserved first and last residue. The D gene is left open where the match is weak. The size field is filled for only some rows; it gives once, few, many or a size class.

size	V	D	J	CDR3	DNA
-	TRBV5-8	TRBD1	TRBJ1-6	CASSLSRQGNSPLHF	TGTGCCAGCAGCTTGTCGAGACAGGGTAATTCACCCCTCCACTTT
-	TRBV18	-	TRBJ1-5	CASSPPRSGDQPQHF	TGTGCCAGCTCACCACCGAGGTCAGGGGATCAGCCCCAGCATTTT
-	TRBV6-1	-	TRBJ1-4	CAAGTTPSRNEKLFF	TGTGCCGCGGGTACGACCCCGAGCCGAAATGAAAAACTGTTTTTT
-	TRBV2	-	TRBJ2-5	CASSPRDLQTQYF	TGTGCCAGCAGTCCCAGGGATTTGCAGACCCAGTACTTC
-	TRBV18	TRBD2	TRBJ2-7	CASSPGPSGRPSYEQYF	TGTGCCAGCTCACCCGGGCCAAGCGGGAGGCCCTCCTACGAGCAGTACTTC
once	TRBV23-1	-	TRBJ1-5	CASSTDDRGSNQPQHF	TGCGCCAGCAGTACAGATGACCGGGGTTCCAATCAGCCCCAGCATTTT
once	TRBV11-2	-	TRBJ2-7	CASSLGSQGPYEQYF	TGTGCCAGCAGCTTAGGGAGCCAGGGGCCCTACGAGCAGTACTTC
once	TRBV7-9	TRBD2	TRBJ2-7	CASSSGGGLISEQYF	TGTGCCAGCAGCTCCGGGGGAGGGTTAATCTCCGAGCAGTACTTC
few	TRBV7-2	-	TRBJ2-3	CASSLRGGDTQYF	TGTGCCAGCAGCTTACGAGGGGGAGATACGCAGTATTTT
-	TRBV4-3	-	TRBJ2-1	CASSQTGLSNEQFF	TGCGCCAGCAGCCAGACGGGACTGTCCAATGAGCAGTTCTTC
-	TRBV7-2	TRBD1	TRBJ1-1	CASSLGQGARGAFF	TGTGCCAGCAGCCTCGGACAGGGGGCGCGAGGGGCTTTCTTT
-	TRBV5-4	TRBD2	TRBJ2-3	CASRRAGGPFTQYF	TGTGCCAGCCGTCGGGCGGGGGGGCCGTTCACGCAGTATTTT
-	TRBV7-2	-	TRBJ2-7	CASSFTRLSYEQYF	TGTGCCAGCAGCTTTACGCGGCTCTCCTACGAGCAGTACTTC
-	TRBV15	TRBD1	TRBJ2-7	CATSRDKGGLQYF	TGTGCCACCAGCAGAGATAAAGGGGGCCTTCAGTACTTC
-	TRBV25-1	TRBD1	TRBJ1-2	CASSERGQTANCGYTF	TGTGCCAGCAGTGAAAGGGGGCAGACAGCTAACTGTGGCTACACCTTC
-	TRBV29-1	TRBD1	TRBJ1-2	CSAGPGTDYGYTF	TGCAGCGCCGGGCCCGGGACAGACTATGGCTACACCTTC
-	TRBV20-1	-	TRBJ2-3	CSAPRGDTQYF	TGCAGTGCCCCGAGGGGGGATACGCAGTATTTT
-	TRBV2	TRBD2	TRBJ2-3	CASSGGVGDTQYF	TGTGCCAGCAGCGGGGGGGTAGGGGATACGCAGTATTTT
few	TRBV18	TRBD1	TRBJ1-2	CASSPTGQGALGYTF	TGTGCCAGCTCACCGACGGGTCAGGGGGCGCTGGGCTACACCTTC
-	TRBV4-3	-	TRBJ1-1	CASSQGVGFMRTEAFF	TGCGCCAGCAGCCAAGGGGTCGGGTTTATGAGAACTGAAGCTTTCTTT
-	TRBV2	TRBD2	TRBJ2-5	CASSPGGGRGAQYF	TGTGCCAGCAGTCCCGGGGGGGGGCGGGGTGCCCAGTACTTC
-	TRBV7-9	-	TRBJ2-5	CASSAEPGVGTQYF	TGTGCCAGCAGCGCCGAACCGGGGGTTGGGACCCAGTACTTC
-	TRBV5-1	TRBD2	TRBJ2-1	CASSSSGAYNEQFF	TGCGCCAGCAGCTCAAGCGGGGCCTACAATGAGCAGTTCTTC
-	TRBV4-3	TRBD2	TRBJ2-3	CASSHGGEGTDTQYF	TGCGCCAGCAGCCACGGGGGGGAGGGCACAGATACGCAGTATTTT
-	TRBV2	-	TRBJ1-5	CASSGPGGNQPQHF	TGTGCCAGCAGTGGACCCGGGGGTAATCAGCCCCAGCATTTT
once	TRBV30	-	TRBJ2-1	CAWSVGDSNEQFF	TGTGCCTGGAGTGTAGGCGACAGCAATGAGCAGTTCTTC
-	TRBV15	TRBD1	TRBJ1-2	CASPPPAGQAKYRYTF	TGTGCCTCCCCACCCCCGGCGGGACAGGCAAAATATCGCTACACCTTC
-	TRBV30	-	TRBJ2-7	CAWSPAGIYKTYEQYF	TGTGCCTGGAGCCCGGCAGGGATCTACAAGACCTACGAGCAGTACTTC
-	TRBV5-4	-	TRBJ2-7	CASSFRGAGSYEQYF	TGTGCCAGCAGCTTCCGGGGAGCCGGCTCCTACGAGCAGTACTTC
once	TRBV5-4	TRBD1	TRBJ2-7	CASSIAGTGTYEQYF	TGTGCCAGCAGCATCGCCGGGACAGGAACCTACGAGCAGTACTTC
-	TRBV29-1	-	TRBJ2-3	CSVGPSRATDTQYF	TGCAGCGTTGGCCCCTCGCGGGCCACAGATACGCAGTATTTT
-	TRBV19	-	TRBJ2-2	CASSQTITGELFF	TGTGCCAGTAGCCAAACAATCACCGGGGAGCTGTTTTTT
-	TRBV7-3	-	TRBJ2-6	CASSPPRSNPLVANVLTF	TGTGCCAGCAGCCCCCCCCGGAGCAACCCTCTTGTGGCCAACGTCCTGACTTTC
-	TRBV7-9	TRBD1	TRBJ2-1	CASSWWDRGGNEQFF	TGTGCCAGCAGCTGGTGGGACAGGGGTGGGAATGAGCAGTTCTTC
-	TRBV11-1	-	TRBJ1-1	CASSLRAQGKTEAFF	TGTGCCAGCAGCTTAAGGGCCCAGGGGAAAACTGAAGCTTTCTTT
-	TRBV2	-	TRBJ1-2	CASQAEVYTF	TGTGCCAGCCAGGCAGAAGTCTACACCTTC
-	TRBV19	-	TRBJ1-2	CASSIQGAPIYGYTF	TGTGCCAGTAGTATACAAGGGGCTCCTATCTATGGCTACACCTTC
once	TRBV5-6	TRBD1	TRBJ1-4	CASSPDRGGGEKLFF	TGTGCCAGCAGCCCGGACAGGGGGGGAGGTGAAAAACTGTTTTTT
-	TRBV28	-	TRBJ2-2	CASSFSEGVGELFF	TGTGCCAGCAGTTTCTCCGAGGGGGTCGGGGAGCTGTTTTTT
-	TRBV6-1	-	TRBJ1-1	CASKKEALNTEAFF	TGTGCCAGCAAAAAAGAGGCTTTGAACACTGAAGCTTTCTTT
once	TRBV4-3	TRBD1	TRBJ2-7	CASSQVPGTGDEQYF	TGCGCCAGCAGCCAAGTTCCGGGGACAGGGGACGAGCAGTACTTC
-	TRBV7-2	TRBD1	TRBJ1-2	CASSSDRDHYGYTF	TGTGCCAGCAGCTCGGACAGGGACCACTATGGCTACACCTTC